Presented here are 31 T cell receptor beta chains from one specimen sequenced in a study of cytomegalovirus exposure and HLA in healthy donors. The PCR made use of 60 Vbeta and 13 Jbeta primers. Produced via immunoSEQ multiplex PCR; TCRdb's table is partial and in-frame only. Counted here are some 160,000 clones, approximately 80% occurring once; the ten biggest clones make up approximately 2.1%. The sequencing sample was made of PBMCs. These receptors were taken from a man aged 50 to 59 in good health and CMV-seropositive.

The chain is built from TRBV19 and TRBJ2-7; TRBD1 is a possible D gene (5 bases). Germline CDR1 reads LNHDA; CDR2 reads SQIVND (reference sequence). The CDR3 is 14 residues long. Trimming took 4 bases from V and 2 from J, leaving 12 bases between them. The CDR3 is CASSSLGPPYEQYF. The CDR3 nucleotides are TGTGCCAGTAGTAGTTTGGGGCCTCCCTACGAGCAGTACTTC.

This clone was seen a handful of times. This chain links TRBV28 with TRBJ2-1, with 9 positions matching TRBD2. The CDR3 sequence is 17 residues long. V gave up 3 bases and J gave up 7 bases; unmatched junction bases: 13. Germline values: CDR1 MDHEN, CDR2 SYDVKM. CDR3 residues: CASSFSTGAGGPNEQFF. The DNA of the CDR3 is TGTGCCAGCAGTTTCTCCACTGGGGCGGGGGGGCCTAATGAGCAGTTCTTC.

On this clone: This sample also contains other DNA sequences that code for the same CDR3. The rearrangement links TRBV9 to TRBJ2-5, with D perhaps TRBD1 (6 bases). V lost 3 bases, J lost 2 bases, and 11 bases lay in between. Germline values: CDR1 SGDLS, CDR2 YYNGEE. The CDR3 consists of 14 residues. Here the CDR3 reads CASSAGTLQETQYF. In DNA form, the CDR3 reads TGTGCCAGCAGCGCCGGGACACTTCAAGAGACCCAGTACTTC.

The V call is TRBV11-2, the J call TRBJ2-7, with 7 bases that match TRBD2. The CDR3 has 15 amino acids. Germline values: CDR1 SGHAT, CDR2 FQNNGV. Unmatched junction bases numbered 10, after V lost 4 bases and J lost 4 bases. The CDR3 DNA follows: TGTGCCAGCAGCTCCCCGACCGCCGGGGGGTACGAGCAGTACTTC. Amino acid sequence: CASSSPTAGGYEQYF.

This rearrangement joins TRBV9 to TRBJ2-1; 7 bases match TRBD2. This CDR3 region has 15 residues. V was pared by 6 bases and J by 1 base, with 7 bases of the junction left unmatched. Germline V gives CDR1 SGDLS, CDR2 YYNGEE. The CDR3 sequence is CASTPSGGSYNEQFF. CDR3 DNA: TGTGCCAGCACCCCGTCGGGGGGTTCCTACAATGAGCAGTTCTTC.

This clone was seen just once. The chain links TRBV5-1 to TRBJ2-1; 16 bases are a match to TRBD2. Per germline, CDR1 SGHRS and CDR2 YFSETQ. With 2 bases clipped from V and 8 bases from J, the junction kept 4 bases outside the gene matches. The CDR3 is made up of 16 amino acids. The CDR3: CASSLPGLAGGDEQFF. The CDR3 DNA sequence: TGCGCCAGCAGCTTACCGGGACTAGCGGGGGGGGATGAGCAGTTCTTC.

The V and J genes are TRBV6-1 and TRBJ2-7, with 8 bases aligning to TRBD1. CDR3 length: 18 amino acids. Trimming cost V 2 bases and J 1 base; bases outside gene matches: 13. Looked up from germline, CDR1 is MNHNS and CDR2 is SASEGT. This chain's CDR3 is CASSEILGTGLRSYEQYF. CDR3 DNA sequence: TGTGCCAGCAGTGAAATTCTAGGGACAGGTTTACGATCCTACGAGCAGTACTTC.

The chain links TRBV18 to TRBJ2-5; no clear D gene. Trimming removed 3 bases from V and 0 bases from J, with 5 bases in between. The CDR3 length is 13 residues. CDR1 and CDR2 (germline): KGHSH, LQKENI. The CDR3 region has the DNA TGTGCCAGCTCACCCGCGTACCAAGAGACCCAGTACTTC. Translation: CASSPAYQETQYF.

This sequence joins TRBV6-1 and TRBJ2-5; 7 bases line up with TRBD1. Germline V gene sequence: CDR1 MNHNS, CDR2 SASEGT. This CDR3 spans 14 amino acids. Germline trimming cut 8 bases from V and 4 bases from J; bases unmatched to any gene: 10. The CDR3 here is CASDSRGRLETQYF. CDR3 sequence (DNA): TGTGCCAGCGACTCGAGGGGGCGCTTAGAGACCCAGTACTTC.

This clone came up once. CDR3 loop: CASSYERGASGANVLTF. The CDR3 DNA reads TGTGCCAGCAGCTACGAGCGGGGGGCCTCTGGGGCCAACGTCCTGACTTTC. The chain uses TRBV5-6 and TRBJ2-6; 9 positions agree with TRBD2. Trimming took 3 bases from V and 0 from J; bases not matched to a gene: 4. Germline values: CDR1 SGHDT, CDR2 YYEEEE. This CDR3 has 17 residues.

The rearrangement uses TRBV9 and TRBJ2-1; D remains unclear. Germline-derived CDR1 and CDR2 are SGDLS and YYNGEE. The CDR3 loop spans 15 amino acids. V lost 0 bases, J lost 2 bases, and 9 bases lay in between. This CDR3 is CASSVGEAPYNEQFF. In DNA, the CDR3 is TGTGCCAGCAGCGTAGGAGAAGCCCCCTACAATGAGCAGTTCTTC.

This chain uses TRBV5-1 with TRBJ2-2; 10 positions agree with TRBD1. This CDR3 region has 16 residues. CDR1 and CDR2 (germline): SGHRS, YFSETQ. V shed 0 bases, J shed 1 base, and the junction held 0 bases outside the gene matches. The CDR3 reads CASSLGTGGNTGELFF. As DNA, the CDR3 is TGCGCCAGCAGCTTGGGGACAGGGGGGAACACCGGGGAGCTGTTTTTT.

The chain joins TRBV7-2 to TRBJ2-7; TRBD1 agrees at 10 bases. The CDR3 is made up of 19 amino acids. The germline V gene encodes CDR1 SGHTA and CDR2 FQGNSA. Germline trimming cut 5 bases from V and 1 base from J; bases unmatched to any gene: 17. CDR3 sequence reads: CASSPRTGGSNMPSYEQYF. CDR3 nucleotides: TGTGCCAGCAGCCCCAGGACAGGGGGTAGCAACATGCCTTCCTACGAGCAGTACTTC.

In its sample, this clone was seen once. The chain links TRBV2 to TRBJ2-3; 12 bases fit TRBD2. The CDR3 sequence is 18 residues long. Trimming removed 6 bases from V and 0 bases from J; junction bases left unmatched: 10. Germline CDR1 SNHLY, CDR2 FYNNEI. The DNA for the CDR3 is TGTGCCAGCAGGGGGAGGACTAGCGGGGATTTCAGCACAGATACGCAGTATTTT. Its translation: CASRGRTSGDFSTDTQYF.

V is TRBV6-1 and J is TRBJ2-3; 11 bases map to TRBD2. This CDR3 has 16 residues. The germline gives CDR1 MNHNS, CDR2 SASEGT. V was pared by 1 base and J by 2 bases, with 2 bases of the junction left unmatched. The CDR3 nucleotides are TGTGCCAGCAGTGAAGGACTAGCGGGGTACACAGATACGCAGTATTTT. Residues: CASSEGLAGYTDTQYF.

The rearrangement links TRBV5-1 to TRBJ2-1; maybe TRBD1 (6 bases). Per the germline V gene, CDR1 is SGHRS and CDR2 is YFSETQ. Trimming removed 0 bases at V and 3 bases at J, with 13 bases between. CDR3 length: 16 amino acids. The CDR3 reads CASSLGQGNYYNEQFF. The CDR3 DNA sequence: TGCGCCAGCAGCTTGGGGCAGGGGAACTACTACAATGAGCAGTTCTTC.

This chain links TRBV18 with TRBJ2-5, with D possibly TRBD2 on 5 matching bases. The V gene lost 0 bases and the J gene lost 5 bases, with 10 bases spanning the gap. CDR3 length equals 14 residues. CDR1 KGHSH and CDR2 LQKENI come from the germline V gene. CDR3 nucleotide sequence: TGTGCCAGCTCACCACCTTCTAGCTGGGAGACCCAGTACTTC. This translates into CASSPPSSWETQYF.

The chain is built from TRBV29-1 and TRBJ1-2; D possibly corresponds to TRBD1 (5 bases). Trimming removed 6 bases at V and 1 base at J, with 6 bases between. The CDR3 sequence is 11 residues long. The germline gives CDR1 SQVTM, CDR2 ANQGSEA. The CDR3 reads CSVDSNYGYTF. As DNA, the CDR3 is TGCAGCGTCGACAGTAACTATGGCTACACCTTC.

In DNA, the CDR3 is TGTGCCAGCAGCTTAGATGCCTGGGCTAGCGGGGAGAACCAAGAGACCCAGTACTTC. It is translated as CASSLDAWASGENQETQYF. The V call is TRBV11-2, the J call TRBJ2-5; 9 bases match TRBD2. CDR3 length: 19 residues. Germline V gene data show CDR1 as SGHAT and CDR2 as FQNNGV. After removal of 0 bases from V and 0 bases from J, the junction contained 11 bases not matched to a gene.

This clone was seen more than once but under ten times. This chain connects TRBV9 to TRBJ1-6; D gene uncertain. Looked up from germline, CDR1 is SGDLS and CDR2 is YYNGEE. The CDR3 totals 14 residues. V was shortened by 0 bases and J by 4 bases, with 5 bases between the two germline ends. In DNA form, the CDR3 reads TGTGCCAGCAGCGTAGGTCCTTATAATTCACCCCTCCACTTT. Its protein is CASSVGPYNSPLHF.

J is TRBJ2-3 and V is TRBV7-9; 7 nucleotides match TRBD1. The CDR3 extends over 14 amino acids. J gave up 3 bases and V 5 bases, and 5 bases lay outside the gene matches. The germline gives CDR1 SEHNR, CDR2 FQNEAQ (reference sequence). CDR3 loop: CASSPDRATDTQYF. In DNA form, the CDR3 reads TGTGCCAGCAGCCCAGACAGGGCAACAGATACGCAGTATTTT.

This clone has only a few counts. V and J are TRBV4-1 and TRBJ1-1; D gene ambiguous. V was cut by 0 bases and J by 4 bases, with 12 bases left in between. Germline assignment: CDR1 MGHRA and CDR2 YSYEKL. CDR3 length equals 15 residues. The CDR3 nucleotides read TGCGCCAGCAGCCAAGAGGACTCACTGGGCACTGAAGCTTTCTTT. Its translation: CASSQEDSLGTEAFF.

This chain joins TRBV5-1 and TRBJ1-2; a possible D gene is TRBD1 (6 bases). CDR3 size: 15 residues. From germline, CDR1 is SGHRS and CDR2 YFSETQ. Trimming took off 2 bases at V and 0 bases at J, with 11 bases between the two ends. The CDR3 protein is CASSFIDRTNYGYTF. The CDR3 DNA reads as TGCGCCAGCAGCTTCATAGACAGGACTAACTATGGCTACACCTTC.

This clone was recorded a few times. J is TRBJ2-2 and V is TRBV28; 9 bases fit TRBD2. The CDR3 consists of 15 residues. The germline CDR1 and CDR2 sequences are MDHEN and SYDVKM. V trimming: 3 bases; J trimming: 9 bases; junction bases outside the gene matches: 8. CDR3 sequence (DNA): TGTGCCAGCAGTTTGGTTAGCGGGGGTGCCCGGGAGCTGTTTTTT. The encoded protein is CASSLVSGGARELFF.

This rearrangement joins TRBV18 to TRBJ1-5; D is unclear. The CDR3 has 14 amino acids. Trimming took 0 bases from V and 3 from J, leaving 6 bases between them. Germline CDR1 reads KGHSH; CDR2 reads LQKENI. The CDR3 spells CASSPPADNQPQHF. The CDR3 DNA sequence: TGTGCCAGCTCACCACCGGCAGACAATCAGCCCCAGCATTTT.

CDR3 sequence: CASKVELGQGAGSEAFF. CDR3 DNA sequence: TGCGCCAGCAAAGTCGAGTTGGGACAGGGAGCAGGGTCTGAAGCTTTCTTT. V usage is TRBV4-1 and J usage is TRBJ1-1; 9 bases map to TRBD1. Germline CDR1 is MGHRA and CDR2 is YSYEKL. The ends lost 7 bases at V and 6 bases at J; junction bases unmatched: 18. The CDR3 loop spans 17 amino acids.

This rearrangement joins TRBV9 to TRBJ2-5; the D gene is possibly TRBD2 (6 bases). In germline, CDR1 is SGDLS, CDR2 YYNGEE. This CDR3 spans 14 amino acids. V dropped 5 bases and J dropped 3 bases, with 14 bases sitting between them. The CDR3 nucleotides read TGTGCCAGCAGTATTAGCGGTAGAGAAGAGACCCAGTACTTC. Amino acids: CASSISGREETQYF.

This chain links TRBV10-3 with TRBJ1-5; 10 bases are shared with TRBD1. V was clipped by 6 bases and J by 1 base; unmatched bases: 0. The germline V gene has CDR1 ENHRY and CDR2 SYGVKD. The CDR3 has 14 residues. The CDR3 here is CAIRGQGSNQPQHF. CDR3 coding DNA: TGTGCCATCAGGGGACAGGGGAGCAATCAGCCCCAGCATTTT.

This CDR3 is CASRPPSGLAKTQYF. DNA of the CDR3: TGTGCCAGCAGACCCCCGTCGGGACTAGCGAAGACCCAGTACTTC. The chain couples TRBV28 to TRBJ2-5; 10 nucleotides align to TRBD2. This CDR3 is built from 15 residues. V was clipped by 6 bases and J by 6 bases; unmatched bases: 10. Germline assignment: CDR1 MDHEN and CDR2 SYDVKM. Complete variable domain (other parts from reference TRBV28 and TRBJ2-5): DVKVTQSSRYLVKRTGEKVFLECVQDMDHENMFWYRQDPGLGLRLIYFSYDVKMKEKGDIPEGYSVSREKKERFSLILESASTNQTSMYLCASRPPSGLAKTQYFGPGTRLLVL.

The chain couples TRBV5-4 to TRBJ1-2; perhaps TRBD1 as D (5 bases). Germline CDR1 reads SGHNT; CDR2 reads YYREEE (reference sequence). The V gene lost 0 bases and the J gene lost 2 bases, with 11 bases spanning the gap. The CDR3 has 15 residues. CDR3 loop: CASSLAWGGNYGYTF. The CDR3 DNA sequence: TGTGCCAGCAGCTTGGCTTGGGGGGGGAACTATGGCTACACCTTC. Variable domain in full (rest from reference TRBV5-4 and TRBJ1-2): ETGVTQSPTHLIKTRGQQVTLRCSSQSGHNTVSWYQQALGQGPQFIFQYYREEENGRGNFPPRFSGLQFPNYSSELNVNALELDDSALYLCASSLAWGGNYGYTFGSGTRLTVV.

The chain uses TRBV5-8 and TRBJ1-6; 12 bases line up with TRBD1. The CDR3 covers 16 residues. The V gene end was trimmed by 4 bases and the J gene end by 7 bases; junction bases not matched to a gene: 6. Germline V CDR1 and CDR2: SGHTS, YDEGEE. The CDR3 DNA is TGTGCCAGCAGCACGGGACAGGGGGCGAGAAATTCACCCCTCCACTTT. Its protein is CASSTGQGARNSPLHF.